This T cell receptor (beta chain) was sequenced in a study of T cell repertoires in cytomegalovirus infection. Across the study: Recently identified HLA-C-restricted and well-studied HLA-B-restricted CMV epitopes were used. Carrying CMV and the relevant HLA type showed in public TCR beta signatures. Study observations and caveats: Carriers of CMV and the relevant HLA type were discriminated by public TCR beta frequency.

The ends were cut back, 3 bases at V and 1 base at J, with 9 bases in the middle. The CDR3 is 15 residues long. CDR1 and CDR2 from the germline V gene are SNHLY and FYNNEI. With regard to this clonotype: The target antigen is unknown.

TCRdb used MiXCR to reprocess the reads, holding one entry per CDR3 protein. The sample consists of approximately 310,000 distinct CDR3 sequences, just under 25% of them appearing once. This chain connects TRBV2 to TRBJ2-2, with a tentative D call TRBD2 (6 bases). Sequenced here: cultured PBMCs, sampled from culture after CMV antigen stimulation. This TCR was sampled from a human donor in good health (CMV status not recorded). Some clones in this sample may be carry-over from other donors' samples. The CDR3 region is CASSDGAGNTGELFF. The CDR3 nucleotides read TGTGCCAGCAGTGACGGAGCGGGGAACACCGGGGAGCTGTTTTTT.